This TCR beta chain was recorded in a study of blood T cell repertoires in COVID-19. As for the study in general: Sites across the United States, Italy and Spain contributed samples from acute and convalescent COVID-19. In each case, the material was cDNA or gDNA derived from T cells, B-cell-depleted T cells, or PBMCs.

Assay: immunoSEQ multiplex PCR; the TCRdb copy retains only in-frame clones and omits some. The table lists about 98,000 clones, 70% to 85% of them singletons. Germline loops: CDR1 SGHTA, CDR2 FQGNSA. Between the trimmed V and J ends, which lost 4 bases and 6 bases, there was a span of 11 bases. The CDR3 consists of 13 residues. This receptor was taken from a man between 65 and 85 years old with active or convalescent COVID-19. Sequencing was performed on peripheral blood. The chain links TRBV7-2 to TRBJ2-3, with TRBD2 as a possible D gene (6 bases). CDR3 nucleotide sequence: TGTGCCAGCAGCTCCAGGGCGGGGGATACGCAGTATTTT. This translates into CASSSRAGDTQYF. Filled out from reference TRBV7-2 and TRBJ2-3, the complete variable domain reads GAGVSQSPSNKVTEKGKDVELRCDPISGHTALYWYRQSLGQGLEFLIYFQGNSAPDKSGLPSDRFSAERTGGSVSTLTIQRTQQEDSAVYLCASSSRAGDTQYFGPGTRLTVL.